This entry concerns a single T cell receptor beta chain. This clonotype is medium-sized (0.01 to 0.1%) in terms of sample share. What this receptor recognizes is not known. No clone much larger than this one lies a single base away; base qualities are absent. This entry belongs to a study of HIV-infected children after antiretroviral therapy interruption (dated by TCRdb to about 2019). About the study as a whole: Eight children were included: four on planned treatment interruption and four on continuous treatment, all with CD4+ count above 500 and viral load below 50 copies/ml. Alongside thymic output measurements, TCR repertoires of children on planned treatment interruption were compared with TCR repertoires of children on continuous antiretroviral treatment. Exposure to EBV and CMV had been recorded for most participating children. Samples from the interruption arm were taken at week 0, at week 12, at the end of interruption (week 24 or 48), and about 3 years after the study ended. The interruption group had a median age of roughly 10 years, compared with roughly 8 years in the continuous treatment group. Continuous-treatment samples were analyzed from corresponding weeks 0, 48 and 150.

CDR1 and CDR2 are read off the germline V gene as SQVTM and ANQGSEA. From the cysteine through the phenylalanine, the CDR3 covers 14 amino acids. Only CDR3 DNA remains: 42 bases, in frame from the first base. V ends up 6 bases short and J 4 bases short, with an unmatched junction base count of 4. The meaning of the sample's treatment or condition label: PENTA 11 planned treatment interruption arm or continuous ART arm. Participants were children from the United Kingdom aged 2 to 15 years who had received at least three-drug ART for at least 24 weeks. The study required cryopreserved PBMCs containing at least 5 million viable cells, and a few candidate patients were excluded because of low viable PBMC yield. Naive CD4+ CD45RA+ CD45RO- T cells were FACS-sorted from thawed PBMCs on a FACSAria III cell sorter. The sorted cells were fixed, and RNA was then extracted with the RNeasy FFPE kit and afterward with the RNeasy Micro kit.

Receptor amplification or capture employed 3' RACE. TCR libraries were generated from RNA by a 3' RACE protocol incorporating unique molecular identifiers so that PCR amplification bias could be corrected. Up to roughly 12 amplicon libraries were pooled and sequenced on an Illumina MiSeq with v2 2x250 paired-end chemistry. As for how the authors treated the data: Reads were processed with Decombinator for assignment of V and J genes and CDR3, and barcode-based correction of errors and PCR bias was applied. Before Gini coefficients were calculated with the R ineq package, the repertoires were subsampled to the same depth. GLIPH, Hamming distance and a shared triplet metric were used to assess CDR3 similarity. TCRdb ran its own pipeline on the public reads, namely fastp trimming at Q25 and MiXCR clone calling, and kept in-frame beta chains. Under each unique CDR3 protein, matching rows form one entry showing the most common genes and DNA. The V and J calls follow TCRdb's processing rather than the paper's. The sample includes 15,000 to 16,000 distinct CDR3 sequences, with 3% to 3.5% observed a single time. The ten largest clones capture approximately 5% of the sample.

Overall study results and their limits: The low number of patients is regarded as a limitation, and the data should be interpreted with caution. Minor non-naive CD45RA+ populations, such as EMRA or stem memory cells, might be present among the sorted CD45RA+ naive cells. In naive CD4+ repertoires of PTI patients, CDR3 sharing between time points fell after interruption began; many sequences were shared between end of interruption and 3 years later. The naive CD4+ Gini coefficient rose by the end of treatment interruption, suggesting clonal expansion, and returned to baseline by 3 years.

The receptor was isolated from a child between 2 and 17 years old with HIV. Sequences were derived from CD45RA+ CD4+ T cells from PBMCs, sampled from a donor given antiretroviral therapy, either interrupted or continuous. Reading the label with the study, this specimen's cell subset or site is: naive CD4+ CD45RA+ CD45RO- T cells. The chain is encoded by TRBV29-1 joined to TRBJ2-2; TRBD2 fits 11 bases in the junction. Here is the DNA: TGCAGCGTGCTAGCGGGAGGCATCACCGGGGAGCTGTTTTTT. It translates as CSVLAGGITGELFF.